Each of the 16 T cell receptor beta chains below was sequenced from the same sample in a study of shared clonotypes between healthy human individuals. Produced via immunoSEQ multiplex PCR; TCRdb's table is partial and in-frame only. The sample lists over 700,000 clones; about two thirds were seen once. The sequenced sample was memory CD4+ T cells sorted from blood. Regarding subset: CD45RA-negative fraction. The receptors originated from a woman in her thirties in good health.

This clone has a handful of counts. The chain couples TRBV15 to TRBJ1-4; D is perhaps TRBD1 (6 bases). This CDR3 region has 16 residues. Germline assignment: CDR1 LNHNV and CDR2 YYDKDF (reference sequence). With 0 bases removed from V and 3 bases from J, the gap between germline ends came to 11 bases. CDR3 DNA: TGTGCCACCAGCAGAGATCTGGGGGCAGCTAATGAAAAACTGTTTTTT. It encodes CATSRDLGAANEKLFF. Based on the CDR3 plus reference TRBV15 and TRBJ1-4, the full variable domain is DAMVIQNPRYQVTQFGKPVTLSCSQTLNHNVMYWYQQKSSQAPKLLFHYYDKDFNNEADTPDNFQSRRPNTSFCFLDIRSPGLGDTAMYLCATSRDLGAANEKLFFGSGTQLSVL.

The rearrangement joins TRBV12-2 to TRBJ2-1; the DNA was not compared with TRBD1, the D call given in the table. TRBV12-2 corresponds to a pseudogene. This CDR3 has 15 amino acids. The CDR3 nucleotides are TGTGCAAGTCGCTCACTACGGTGGGGCAACAATGAGCAGTTCTTC. Amino acids: CASRSLRWGNNEQFF.

The V call is TRBV30, the J call TRBJ2-4, with TRBD1 as a possible D gene (6 bases). The CDR3 covers 13 residues. The V and J ends lost 2 bases and 2 bases respectively, with 7 bases between them. The germline CDR1 and CDR2 sequences are GTSNPN and SVGIG (reference sequence). CDR3 in DNA: TGTGCCTGGAGTAGGGGGACCAAAAACATTCAGTACTTC. Encoded protein: CAWSRGTKNIQYF.

This clone has a handful of counts. The V gene is TRBV28, the J gene TRBJ2-4; 12 bases align to TRBD2. V shed 5 bases, J shed 7 bases, and the junction held 6 bases outside the gene matches. The CDR3 is made up of 15 amino acids. The germline CDR1 and CDR2 sequences are MDHEN and SYDVKM. As DNA, the CDR3 is TGTGCCAGCAGTACCGGGACTAGCGGGCGTAACATTCAGTACTTC. Protein sequence: CASSTGTSGRNIQYF.

The J gene is TRBJ2-1, the V gene TRBV9, with 9 bases identical to TRBD1. This CDR3 contains 16 residues. J lost 1 base, V lost 3 bases, and 5 bases had no gene match. Germline V gene data show CDR1 as SGDLS and CDR2 as YYNGEE. CDR3 sequence: CASSGRTGVSYNEQFF. As DNA, the CDR3 is TGTGCCAGCAGCGGAAGGACAGGGGTGTCCTACAATGAGCAGTTCTTC.

J is TRBJ2-1 and V is TRBV18; no clear D. Between the trimmed V and J ends, which lost 0 bases and 4 bases, there was a span of 13 bases. This CDR3 has 16 residues. Germline V CDR1 and CDR2: KGHSH, LQKENI. CDR3 in amino acids: CASSPPDLRSYNEQFF. For the CDR3, the DNA is TGTGCCAGCTCACCACCGGACCTGCGGTCTTACAATGAGCAGTTCTTC.

The CDR3 bases are TGTGCCAGCAGTTCTGGACAGGGAGGTCCATATCAGCCCCAGCATTTT. Its translation is CASSSGQGGPYQPQHF. The genes are TRBV6-5 and TRBJ1-5; 8 bases align to TRBD1. The CDR3 spans 16 residues. Germline V CDR1 and CDR2: MNHEY, SVGAGI. V shed 4 bases, J shed 5 bases, and the junction held 10 bases outside the gene matches.

The chain links TRBV28 to TRBJ1-2; D might be TRBD1 (5 bases). V was trimmed by 8 bases and J by 4 bases, leaving 17 bases between them. CDR3 length equals 14 residues. Germline CDR1 MDHEN, CDR2 SYDVKM. The CDR3 DNA is TGTGCCAGCTTAATATCAGGGTCTAGCTATGGCTACACCTTC. Its translation is CASLISGSSYGYTF.

The chain recombines TRBV2 with TRBJ2-2; the D is unclear. The CDR3 loop spans 14 amino acids. Germline CDR1 reads SNHLY; CDR2 reads FYNNEI. Trimming removed 4 bases from V and 6 bases from J, with 12 bases in between. The CDR3 protein is CASSVVEGAGELFF. CDR3 nucleotide sequence: TGTGCCAGCAGTGTAGTGGAAGGTGCCGGGGAGCTGTTTTTT.

The V call is TRBV18, the J call TRBJ1-1; possibly TRBD1 for D (6 bases). V was cut by 4 bases and J by 0 bases, with 12 bases left in between. Germline CDR1 reads KGHSH; CDR2 reads LQKENI. The CDR3 has 15 residues. The DNA of the CDR3 is TGTGCCAGCTCACACAAACAGGGCATGAACACTGAAGCTTTCTTT. This gives the protein CASSHKQGMNTEAFF.

This clone has only a few counts. The V call is TRBV28, the J call TRBJ1-5; a possible D gene is TRBD1 (6 bases). CDR1 and CDR2 (germline): MDHEN, SYDVKM. The CDR3 runs 11 residues. V lost 6 bases and J 11 bases, leaving 11 bases between the germline ends. The CDR3 protein is CASSTRQAQHF. The DNA for the CDR3 is TGTGCCAGCAGCACCCGACAGGCCCAGCATTTT.

This clone has more than one count but fewer than ten. The chain couples TRBV20-1 to TRBJ1-5; a weak D match, TRBD1 (5 bases). There are 10 residues in the CDR3. Germline V gene sequence: CDR1 DFQATT, CDR2 SNEGSKA (reference sequence). The CDR3 spells CTPRRDSQHF. In DNA form, the CDR3 reads TGCACCCCGCGCCGGGACTCCCAGCATTTT.

The V call is TRBV5-5, the J call TRBJ1-5; TRBD1 matches at 8 bases. Trimming took 4 bases from V and 3 from J; bases not matched to a gene: 6. This CDR3 spans 15 amino acids. Germline V gene data show CDR1 as SGHKS and CDR2 as YYEKEE (reference sequence). The CDR3 DNA reads as TGTGCCAGCAGCGTATGGACAGGGATCAATCAGCCCCAGCATTTT. It translates to CASSVWTGINQPQHF.

The chain has TRBV6-5 and TRBJ1-3; D is unresolved. V was clipped by 5 bases and J by 0 bases, with 2 bases between them. Germline V gives CDR1 MNHEY, CDR2 SVGAGI. The CDR3 has 12 amino acids. The CDR3 nucleotides are TGTGCCAGCAGTCCCTCTGGAAACACCATATATTTT. Amino acid sequence: CASSPSGNTIYF.

The chain links TRBV14 to TRBJ2-1, with 15 bases that match TRBD2. The germline V gene has CDR1 SGHDN and CDR2 FVKESK. The CDR3 loop spans 18 amino acids. J lost 1 base, V lost 4 bases, and 5 bases had no gene match. Here the CDR3 reads CASSRGLAGGRSYNEQFF. In DNA, the CDR3 is TGTGCCAGCAGCCGGGGACTAGCGGGAGGTAGATCCTACAATGAGCAGTTCTTC. The whole variable domain, remainder taken from reference TRBV14 and TRBJ2-1, is EAGVTQFPSHSVIEKGQTVTLRCDPISGHDNLYWYRRVMGKEIKFLLHFVKESKQDESGMPNNRFLAERTGGTYSTLKVQPAELEDSGVYFCASSRGLAGGRSYNEQFFGPGTRLTVL.

This CDR3 reads CASSLSQGPAQYF. The DNA for the CDR3 is TGTGCCAGCAGTTTATCTCAGGGCCCCGCGCAGTACTTC. The V gene is TRBV27, the J gene TRBJ2-7; D possibly corresponds to TRBD1 (5 bases). Germline CDR1 MNHEY, CDR2 SMNVEV (reference sequence). V shed 0 bases and J shed 9 bases, with 12 bases lying between them. The length of the CDR3 is 13 residues.